The source of this T cell receptor (beta chain) is a study of neurological immune-mediated disorders. Study findings and constraints: None of the CDR3 amino acid sequences of expanded clones recurred across subjects, suggesting private repertoires in all groups.

Germline lookup yields CDR1 LNHDA and CDR2 SQIVND (reference sequence). The CDR3 contains 14 residues. Trimming shortened V by 7 bases and J by 0 bases, and 10 bases separated the two germline ends. Comments on this clonotype: Its specificity is unknown.

The authors made cDNA by 5'RACE with 10-nucleotide random UMIs. TCRdb used MiXCR to reprocess the 5' RACE reads, holding one entry per CDR3 protein. Here the sample spans 55,000 to 80,000 distinct CDR3 sequences, around 5.2% being singletons. Sequenced input: PBMCs. V gene TRBV19 combines with J gene TRBJ1-5, with D uncertain. The clonotype was recovered from a woman in her forties or fifties with multiple sclerosis. As DNA, the CDR3 is TGTGCCAGTAAGGATTTCGATAGCAATCAGCCCCAGCATTTT. Translated, it gives CASKDFDSNQPQHF.